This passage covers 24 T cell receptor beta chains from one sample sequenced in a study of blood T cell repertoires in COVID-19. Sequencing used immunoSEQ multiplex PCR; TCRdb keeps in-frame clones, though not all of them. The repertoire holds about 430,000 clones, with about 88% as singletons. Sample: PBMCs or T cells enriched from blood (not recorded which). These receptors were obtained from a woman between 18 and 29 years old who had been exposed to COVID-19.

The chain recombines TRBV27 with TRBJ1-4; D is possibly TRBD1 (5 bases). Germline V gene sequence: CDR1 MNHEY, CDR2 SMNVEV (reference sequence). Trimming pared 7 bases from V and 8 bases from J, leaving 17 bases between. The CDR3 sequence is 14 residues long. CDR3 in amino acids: CASNTGGVGEKLFF. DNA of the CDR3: TGTGCCAGCAACACGGGGGGGGTAGGGGAAAAACTGTTTTTT.

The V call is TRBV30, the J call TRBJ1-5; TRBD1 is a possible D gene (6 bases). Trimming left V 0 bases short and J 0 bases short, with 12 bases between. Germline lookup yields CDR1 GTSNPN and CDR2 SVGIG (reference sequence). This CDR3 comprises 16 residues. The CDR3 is CAWSVTRQDSNQPQHF. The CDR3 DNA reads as TGTGCCTGGAGTGTAACGAGACAGGATAGCAATCAGCCCCAGCATTTT.

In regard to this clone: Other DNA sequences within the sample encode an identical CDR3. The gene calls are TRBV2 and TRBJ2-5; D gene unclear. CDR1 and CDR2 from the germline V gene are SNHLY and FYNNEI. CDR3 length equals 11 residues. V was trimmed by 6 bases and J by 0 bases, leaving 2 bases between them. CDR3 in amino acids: CASSYQETQYF. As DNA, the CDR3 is TGTGCCAGCAGCTACCAAGAGACCCAGTACTTC.

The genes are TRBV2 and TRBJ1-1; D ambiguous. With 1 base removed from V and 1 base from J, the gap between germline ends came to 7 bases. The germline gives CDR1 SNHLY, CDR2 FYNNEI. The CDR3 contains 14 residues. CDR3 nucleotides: TGTGCCAGCAGTGAAGGCCCCAGGAACACTGAAGCTTTCTTT. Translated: CASSEGPRNTEAFF.

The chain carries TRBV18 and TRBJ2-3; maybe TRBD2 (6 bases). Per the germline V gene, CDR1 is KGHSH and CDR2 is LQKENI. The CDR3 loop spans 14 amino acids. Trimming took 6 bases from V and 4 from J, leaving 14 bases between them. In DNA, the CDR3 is TGTGCCAGCTCCAAAGTGGAGGGTCCAGATACGCAGTATTTT. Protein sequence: CASSKVEGPDTQYF.

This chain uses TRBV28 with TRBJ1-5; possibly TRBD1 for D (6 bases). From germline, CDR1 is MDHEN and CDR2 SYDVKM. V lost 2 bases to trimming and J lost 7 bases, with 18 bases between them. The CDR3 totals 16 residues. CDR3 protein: CASSLNGRGVGQPQHF. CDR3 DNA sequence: TGTGCCAGCAGTTTAAATGGCAGGGGAGTTGGGCAGCCCCAGCATTTT.

CDR3 DNA: TGTGCCAGCAGCTTCGGAAGGTCGGGGGGCTACGAGCAGTACTTC. It specifies CASSFGRSGGYEQYF. The gene calls are TRBV13 and TRBJ2-7; 7 nucleotides line up with TRBD2. V lost 3 bases, J lost 3 bases, and 8 bases stayed unmatched. Germline-derived CDR1 and CDR2 are PRHDT and FYEKMQ (reference sequence). The CDR3 runs 15 residues.

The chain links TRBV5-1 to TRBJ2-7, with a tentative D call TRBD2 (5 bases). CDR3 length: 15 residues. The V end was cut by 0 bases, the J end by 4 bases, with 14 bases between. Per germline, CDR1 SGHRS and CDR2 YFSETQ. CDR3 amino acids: CASSLEGRPGYEQYF. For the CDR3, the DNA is TGCGCCAGCAGCTTGGAAGGGAGACCGGGTTACGAGCAGTACTTC.

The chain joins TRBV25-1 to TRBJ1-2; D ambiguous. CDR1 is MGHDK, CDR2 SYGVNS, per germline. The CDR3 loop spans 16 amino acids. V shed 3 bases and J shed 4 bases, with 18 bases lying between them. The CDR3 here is CASSESYVGWLYGYTF. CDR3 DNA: TGTGCCAGCAGTGAGTCTTATGTTGGTTGGCTCTATGGCTACACCTTC.

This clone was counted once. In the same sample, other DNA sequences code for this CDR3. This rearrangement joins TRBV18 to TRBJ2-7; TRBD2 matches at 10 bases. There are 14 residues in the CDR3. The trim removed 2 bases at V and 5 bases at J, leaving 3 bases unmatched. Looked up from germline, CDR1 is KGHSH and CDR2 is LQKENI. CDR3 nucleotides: TGTGCCAGCTCACCAGGGCTAGCGGGGGACGAGCAGTACTTC. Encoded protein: CASSPGLAGDEQYF.

In nucleotides, the CDR3 is TGTGCCAGCAGTTACTCGACTAGCGGGATTAACTACGAGCAGTACTTC. This translates into CASSYSTSGINYEQYF. The chain is built from TRBV6-5 and TRBJ2-7; 11 nucleotides line up with TRBD2. The CDR3 totals 16 residues. V shed 0 bases and J 3 bases; nucleotides not matched to a gene: 4. Germline assignment: CDR1 MNHEY and CDR2 SVGAGI.

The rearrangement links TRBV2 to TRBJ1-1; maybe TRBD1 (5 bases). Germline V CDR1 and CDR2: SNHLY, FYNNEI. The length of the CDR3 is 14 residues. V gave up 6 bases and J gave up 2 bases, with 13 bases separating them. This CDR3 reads CASREQETNTEAFF. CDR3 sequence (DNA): TGTGCCAGCAGGGAACAGGAAACCAACACTGAAGCTTTCTTT.

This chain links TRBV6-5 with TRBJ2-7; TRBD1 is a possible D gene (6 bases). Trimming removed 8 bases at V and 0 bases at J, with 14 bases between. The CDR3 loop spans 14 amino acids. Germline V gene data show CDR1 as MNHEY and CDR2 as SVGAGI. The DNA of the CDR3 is TGTGCCAGCGGCGTTTCACAGGGCTCCTACGAGCAGTACTTC. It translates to CASGVSQGSYEQYF.

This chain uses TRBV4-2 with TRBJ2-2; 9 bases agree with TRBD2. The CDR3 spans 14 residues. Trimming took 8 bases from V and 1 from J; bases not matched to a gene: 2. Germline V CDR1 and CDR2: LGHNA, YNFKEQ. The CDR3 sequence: CASSLAGNTGELFF. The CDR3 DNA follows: TGTGCCAGCTCACTAGCGGGGAACACCGGGGAGCTGTTTTTT.

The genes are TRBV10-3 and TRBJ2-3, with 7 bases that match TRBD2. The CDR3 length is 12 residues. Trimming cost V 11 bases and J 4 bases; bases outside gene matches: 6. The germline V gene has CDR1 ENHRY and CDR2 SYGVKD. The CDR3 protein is CAARGSSDTQYF. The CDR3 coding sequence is TGTGCCGCTCGCGGGAGCTCAGATACGCAGTATTTT.

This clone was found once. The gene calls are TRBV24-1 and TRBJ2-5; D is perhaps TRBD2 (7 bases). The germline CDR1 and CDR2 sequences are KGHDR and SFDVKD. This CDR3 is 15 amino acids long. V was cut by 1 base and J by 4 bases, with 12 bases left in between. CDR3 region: CATSDFWGGGETQYF. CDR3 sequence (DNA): TGTGCCACCAGTGATTTTTGGGGGGGCGGAGAGACCCAGTACTTC.

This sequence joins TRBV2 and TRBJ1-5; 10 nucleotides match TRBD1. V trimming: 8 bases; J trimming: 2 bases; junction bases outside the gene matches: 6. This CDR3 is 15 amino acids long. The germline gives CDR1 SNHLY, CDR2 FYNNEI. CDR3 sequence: CASARQGAGNQPQHF. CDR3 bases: TGTGCCAGCGCACGACAGGGGGCGGGCAATCAGCCCCAGCATTTT.

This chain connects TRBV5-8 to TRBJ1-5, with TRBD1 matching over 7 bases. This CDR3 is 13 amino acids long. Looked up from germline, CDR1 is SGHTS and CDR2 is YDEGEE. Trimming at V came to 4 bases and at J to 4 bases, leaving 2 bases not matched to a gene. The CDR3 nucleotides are TGTGCCAGCAGCCCAGGGGGGAATCAGCCCCAGCATTTT. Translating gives CASSPGGNQPQHF.

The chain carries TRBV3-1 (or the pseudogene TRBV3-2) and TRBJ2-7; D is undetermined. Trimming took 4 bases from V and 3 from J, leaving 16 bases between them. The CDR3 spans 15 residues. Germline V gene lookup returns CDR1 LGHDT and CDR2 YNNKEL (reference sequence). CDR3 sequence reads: CASSPIANSLYEQYF. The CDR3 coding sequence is TGTGCCAGCAGCCCAATTGCGAACTCCCTCTACGAGCAGTACTTC.

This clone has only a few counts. The CDR3 DNA follows: TGTGCCAGCTCACTCTCCACGGGGGGAAGCAATCAGCCCCAGCATTTT. Amino acid sequence: CASSLSTGGSNQPQHF. The V call is TRBV18, the J call TRBJ1-5, with D perhaps TRBD1 (5 bases). Germline V gives CDR1 KGHSH, CDR2 LQKENI. Trimming left V 4 bases short and J 1 base short, with 14 bases between. The CDR3 sequence is 16 residues long.

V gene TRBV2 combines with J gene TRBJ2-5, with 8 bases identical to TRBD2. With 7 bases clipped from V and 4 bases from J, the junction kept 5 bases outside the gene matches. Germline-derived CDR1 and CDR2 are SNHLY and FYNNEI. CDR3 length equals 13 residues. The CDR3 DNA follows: TGTGCCAGCATGGCGGGAGGCGGAGAGACCCAGTACTTC. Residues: CASMAGGGETQYF.

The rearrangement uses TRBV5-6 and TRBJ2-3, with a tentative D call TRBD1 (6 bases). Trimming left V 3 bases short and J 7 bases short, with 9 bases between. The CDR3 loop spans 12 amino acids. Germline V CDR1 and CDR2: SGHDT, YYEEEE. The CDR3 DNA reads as TGTGCCAGCAGCTGGACAGCCTATACGCAGTATTTT. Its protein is CASSWTAYTQYF.

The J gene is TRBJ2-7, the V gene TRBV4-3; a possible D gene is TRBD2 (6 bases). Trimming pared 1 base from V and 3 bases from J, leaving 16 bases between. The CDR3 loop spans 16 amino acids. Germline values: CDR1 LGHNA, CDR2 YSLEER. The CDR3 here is CASSQGDGGWGYEQYF. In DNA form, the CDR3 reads TGCGCCAGCAGCCAAGGTGACGGGGGATGGGGCTACGAGCAGTACTTC.

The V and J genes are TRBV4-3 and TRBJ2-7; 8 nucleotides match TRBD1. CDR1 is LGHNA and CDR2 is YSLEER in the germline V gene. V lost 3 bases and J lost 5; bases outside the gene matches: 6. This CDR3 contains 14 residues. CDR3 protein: CASSHGGQGDEQYF. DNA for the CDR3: TGCGCCAGCAGCCATGGTGGACAGGGAGACGAGCAGTACTTC.